The rows below give T cell receptor beta chains drawn from one sample of a study of T-cell reconstitution after alpha-beta-depleted transplantation in children. Each CDR3 protein gets one entry after TCRdb re-called the PCR reads with MiXCR. The data contain over 200,000 distinct CDR3 sequences, roughly 18% of them singletons. This specimen was PBMCs, mostly from graft donor cells, taken 360 days after TCRalphabeta/CD19-depleted stem cell transplant. These receptors originate from a male patient between 2 and 15 years old who had a stem cell transplant for acute lymphoblastic leukemia, so the T cells may come from the graft donor. Each CDR3 is given with its conserved first and last residue. Fields, in order: clone size, V gene, D gene, J gene, CDR3 protein, CDR3 DNA. The D gene is left open where the match is weak. The size entry is marked missing in some rows and otherwise reads once, few, many or a size class.

.	TRBV12-3/TRBV12-4	TRBD1	TRBJ2-7	CASSFYWDSLTYEQYF	TGTGCCAGCAGTTTTTACTGGGACAGCTTAACCTACGAGCAGTACTTC
many	TRBV20-1	TRBD1	TRBJ2-2	CSAWTGNTGELFF	TGCAGTGCATGGACAGGGAACACCGGGGAGCTGTTTTTT
many	TRBV12-3/TRBV12-4	.	TRBJ2-1	CASSWGDSNNNEQFF	TGTGCCAGCAGTTGGGGGGACAGCAACAACAATGAGCAGTTCTTC
few	TRBV20-1	TRBD1	TRBJ1-4	CSAANRGRNEKLFF	TGCAGTGCTGCTAACAGGGGGCGGAATGAAAAACTGTTTTTT
few	TRBV28	.	TRBJ2-7	CASSLWTGWGPNEQYF	TGTGCCAGCAGTTTATGGACAGGTTGGGGCCCTAACGAGCAGTACTTC
many	TRBV7-6	.	TRBJ1-6	CASSLNSLGVSPLHF	TGTGCCAGCAGCTTAAACTCGTTGGGGGTGTCACCCCTCCACTTT
few	TRBV5-1	TRBD1	TRBJ1-5	CASQLGTGGNQPQHF	TGCGCCAGCCAGCTTGGGACAGGGGGTAATCAGCCCCAGCATTTT
.	TRBV28	TRBD1	TRBJ2-7	CASRTGTGSYEQYF	TGTGCCAGCAGGACCGGGACAGGATCCTACGAGCAGTACTTC
few	TRBV4-3	.	TRBJ2-7	CASSQAGYYEQYF	TGCGCCAGCAGCCAGGCAGGGTACTACGAGCAGTACTTC
few	TRBV20-1	TRBD1	TRBJ1-1	CSATGQGVAFF	TGCAGTGCTACCGGACAGGGGGTGGCTTTCTTT
.	TRBV11-2	.	TRBJ2-1	CASSTPSAEQFF	TGTGCCAGCAGCACCCCTAGCGCTGAGCAGTTCTTC
few	TRBV2	.	TRBJ2-7	CASTSDRFSYEQYF	TGTGCCAGCACTTCAGACCGGTTCTCCTACGAGCAGTACTTC
.	TRBV20-1	.	TRBJ2-3	CSAHWIDTQYF	TGCAGTGCCCACTGGATAGATACGCAGTATTTT
.	TRBV27	.	TRBJ2-2	CASRTLIRLRTGELFF	TGTGCCAGCAGGACGTTGATCCGGTTGCGCACCGGGGAGCTGTTTTTT
.	TRBV7-9	.	TRBJ2-7	CASSLLGDSYEQYF	TGTGCCAGCAGCTTACTCGGGGACTCCTACGAGCAGTACTTC
many	TRBV5-5	TRBD1	TRBJ2-1	CASSLVTGGSYNEQFF	TGTGCCAGCAGCTTGGTGACAGGGGGGTCCTACAATGAGCAGTTCTTC
few	TRBV19	.	TRBJ2-1	CASSAAGPGYGEQFF	TGTGCCAGTAGTGCCGCGGGCCCAGGGTATGGTGAGCAGTTCTTC
few	TRBV30	.	TRBJ2-5	CAWSVLGGETQYF	TGTGCCTGGAGTGTATTGGGAGGAGAGACCCAGTACTTC
.	TRBV29-1	.	TRBJ1-5	CSVLSEPNQPQHF	TGCAGCGTTTTATCAGAACCCAATCAGCCCCAGCATTTT
.	TRBV7-9	.	TRBJ2-6	CASSLVRGSGANVLTF	TGTGCCAGCAGCTTAGTACGGGGATCTGGGGCCAACGTCCTGACTTTC
few	TRBV20-1	.	TRBJ1-4	CSASYPGRSNEKLFF	TGCAGTGCTAGCTACCCGGGGAGGTCTAATGAAAAACTGTTTTTT
few	TRBV7-3	TRBD2	TRBJ2-3	CASSLGGEDTQYF	TGTGCCAGCAGCTTAGGGGGGGAAGATACGCAGTATTTT
many	TRBV11-2	TRBD2	TRBJ2-2	CASSLSGGAIGELFF	TGTGCCAGCAGCTTAAGCGGGGGGGCAATCGGGGAGCTGTTTTTT
few	TRBV4-1	.	TRBJ2-5	CASSQGGEGMETQYF	TGCGCCAGCAGCCAGGGAGGCGAGGGCATGGAGACCCAGTACTTC